This TCR beta chain was captured in a study of blood T cells in healthy people across ages. Findings of the study overall: From one million sequenced T cells, diversity estimates were lower bounds.

Trimming pared 6 bases from V and 0 bases from J, leaving 12 bases between. The CDR3 length is 15 residues. Concerning this clonotype: Its antigen is unidentified.

Combining a sample-barcoded 5' primer with a J-beta primer mix, a second PCR ran for roughly 7 to 12 cycles. TCRdb called the 5' RACE reads again in MiXCR, with one record for every CDR3 protein. This table holds over a million distinct CDR3 sequences, approximately 40% found once. This sequence was found in a woman aged 18 to 35 in good health. The rearrangement links TRBV12-3 or TRBV12-4 to TRBJ2-1; D is perhaps TRBD2 (6 bases). Sequenced material: blood. The CDR3 bases are TGTGCCAGCAGGGGCGGGGCCAGCTCCTACAATGAGCAGTTCTTC. Protein: CASRGGASSYNEQFF.